A single sample gave rise to the 17 T cell receptor beta chains below, sequenced in a study of T cell changes during pregnancy in multiple sclerosis. Generated by immunoSEQ multiplex PCR, the TCRdb table keeps only in-frame clones and is missing some. The table lists approximately 92,000 clones, 80% to 95% of them singletons. The sample here was peripheral blood, taken after pregnancy. The receptors shown here come from a female donor with multiple sclerosis, enrolled in a pregnancy study.

This chain joins TRBV19 and TRBJ2-3; weak D call: TRBD1 (6 bases). This CDR3 has 12 residues. Germline loops: CDR1 LNHDA, CDR2 SQIVND (reference sequence). The V end was cut by 6 bases, the J end by 4 bases, with 8 bases between. This CDR3 is CASRTGADTQYF. CDR3 DNA sequence: TGTGCCAGTAGGACAGGAGCAGATACGCAGTATTTT.

The V call is TRBV15, the J call TRBJ1-2; D might be TRBD1 (6 bases). CDR1 and CDR2 from the germline V gene are LNHNV and YYDKDF (reference sequence). Deletions cut 0 bases from V and 5 bases from J, with 22 bases between. The CDR3 consists of 18 residues. CDR3 in amino acids: CATSRDPPTGPGLYGYTF. CDR3 sequence (DNA): TGTGCCACCAGCAGAGACCCTCCGACAGGACCGGGTCTTTATGGCTACACCTTC.

This chain joins TRBV5-6 and TRBJ2-2, with TRBD2 as a possible D gene (6 bases). V lost 2 bases and J 1 base, leaving 12 bases between the germline ends. Germline V gene data show CDR1 as SGHDT and CDR2 as YYEEEE. The CDR3 sequence is 16 residues long. CDR3 residues: CASSFPAGMNTGELFF. For the CDR3, the DNA is TGTGCCAGCAGCTTCCCCGCGGGGATGAACACCGGGGAGCTGTTTTTT.

V is TRBV5-6 and J is TRBJ1-4; D perhaps matches TRBD1 (6 bases). The CDR3 length is 15 residues. The germline CDR1 and CDR2 sequences are SGHDT and YYEEEE. V lost 3 bases to trimming and J lost 0 bases, with 9 bases between them. The CDR3 spells CASSSTGSTNEKLFF. CDR3 sequence (DNA): TGTGCCAGCAGCTCCACAGGGTCAACTAATGAAAAACTGTTTTTT.

The chain uses TRBV6-5 and TRBJ1-2; TRBD1 matches at 11 bases. The CDR3 sequence is 15 residues long. The germline V gene has CDR1 MNHEY and CDR2 SVGAGI. V gave up 6 bases and J gave up 3 bases; unmatched junction bases: 6. The CDR3 DNA follows: TGTGCCAGCAGCCCCGGGACAGGGGGAGACTATGGCTACACCTTC. This encodes CASSPGTGGDYGYTF.

This rearrangement joins TRBV5-1 to TRBJ1-1; TRBD1 agrees at 8 bases. Germline loops: CDR1 SGHRS, CDR2 YFSETQ. The ends lost 3 bases at V and 10 bases at J; junction bases unmatched: 11. The CDR3 consists of 14 residues. CDR3 residues: CASSYRDRLRGAFF. In nucleotides, the CDR3 is TGCGCCAGCAGCTACCGGGACAGGCTTCGTGGAGCTTTCTTT.

This sequence joins TRBV7-8 and TRBJ2-2; TRBD2 matches 10 bases. Per the germline V gene, CDR1 is SGHVS and CDR2 is FQNEAQ. J was trimmed by 6 bases and V by 1 base; bases with no gene match: 8. CDR3 length equals 17 residues. The CDR3 sequence: CASSLGPSGSSAGELFF. The CDR3 DNA reads as TGTGCCAGCAGCTTAGGCCCTAGCGGGAGTAGCGCCGGGGAGCTGTTTTTT. Looking up the rest from reference TRBV7-8 and TRBJ2-2 gives the full variable domain: GAGVSQSPRYKVAKRGQDVALRCDPISGHVSLFWYQQALGQGPEFLTYFQNEAQLDKSGLPSDRFFAERPEGSVSTLKIQRTQQEDSAVYLCASSLGPSGSSAGELFFGEGSRLTVL.

The CDR3 DNA reads TGCGCCAGCAGCTCACGGGACACCGGGCTCTACGAGCAGTACTTC. It is translated as CASSSRDTGLYEQYF. The V and J genes are TRBV4-1 and TRBJ2-7; possibly TRBD1 for D (6 bases). The CDR3 contains 15 residues. Germline CDR1 MGHRA, CDR2 YSYEKL. Trimming shortened V by 5 bases and J by 3 bases, and 17 bases separated the two germline ends.

Ten or more counts support this clone. CDR3 sequence (DNA): TGTGCCAGCAGTTCCGGGACAGGGTATGAAAAACTGTTTTTT. It encodes CASSSGTGYEKLFF. The chain uses TRBV6-5 and TRBJ1-4; 9 nucleotides align to TRBD1. Germline lookup yields CDR1 MNHEY and CDR2 SVGAGI. This CDR3 is built from 14 residues. V dropped 4 bases and J dropped 6; count of bases not matched to a gene: 3.

The chain recombines TRBV29-1 with TRBJ2-1; TRBD2 might be the D (6 bases). This CDR3 comprises 15 residues. V was pared by 2 bases and J by 7 bases, with 18 bases between. The V gene's germline CDR1 is SQVTM and CDR2 ANQGSEA. CDR3 in amino acids: CSVEKSIAGQNEQFF. CDR3 in DNA: TGCAGCGTTGAAAAATCTATCGCGGGGCAGAATGAGCAGTTCTTC.

The genes are TRBV6-5 and TRBJ1-1; 8 bases align to TRBD1. V shed 2 bases, J shed 2 bases, and the junction held 1 base outside the gene matches. The CDR3 has 14 residues. CDR1 is MNHEY, CDR2 SVGAGI, per germline. The DNA of the CDR3 is TGTGCCAGCAGTTACGGACAGGGTAACACTGAAGCTTTCTTT. This gives the protein CASSYGQGNTEAFF.

The rearrangement uses TRBV11-1 and TRBJ2-7; the match to TRBD1 covers 11 bases. The ends lost 4 bases at V and 3 bases at J; junction bases unmatched: 5. CDR1 is SGHAT, CDR2 FQDESV, per germline (reference sequence). The CDR3 extends over 15 amino acids. CDR3 coding DNA: TGTGCCAGCAGCTCCCCGGGACAGGGGGACTACGAGCAGTACTTC. It is translated as CASSSPGQGDYEQYF.

This chain connects TRBV30 to TRBJ2-2; 7 bases line up with TRBD1. Germline CDR1 GTSNPN, CDR2 SVGIG (reference sequence). V trimming: 0 bases; J trimming: 0 bases; junction bases outside the gene matches: 1. The CDR3 totals 15 residues. This CDR3 reads CAWSVGTANTGELFF. CDR3 bases: TGTGCCTGGAGTGTAGGGACAGCGAACACCGGGGAGCTGTTTTTT.

J is TRBJ2-1 and V is TRBV5-1; unclear D gene. V lost 0 bases, J lost 4 bases, and 11 bases lay in between. CDR1 and CDR2 from the germline V gene are SGHRS and YFSETQ. The length of the CDR3 is 15 residues. CDR3 DNA sequence: TGCGCCAGCAGCTTGGGACTTTTCGGGTACAATGAGCAGTTCTTC. As protein: CASSLGLFGYNEQFF.

J is TRBJ2-7 and V is TRBV7-9, with a possible D match to TRBD2 (6 bases). The CDR3 covers 14 residues. Germline V gene lookup returns CDR1 SEHNR and CDR2 FQNEAQ (reference sequence). Trimming shortened V by 5 bases and J by 2 bases, and 13 bases separated the two germline ends. The CDR3 DNA reads as TGTGCCAGCAGCCTGACTAGTGAGACCTACGAGCAGTACTTC. It specifies CASSLTSETYEQYF. The full variable domain, with the rest looked up from reference TRBV7-9 and TRBJ2-7, is DTGVSQNPRHKITKRGQNVTFRCDPISEHNRLYWYRQTLGQGPEFLTYFQNEAQLEKSRLLSDRFSAERPKGSFSTLEIQRTEQGDSAMYLCASSLTSETYEQYFGPGTRLTVT.

This clone was found once. This sequence joins TRBV19 and TRBJ2-2; D gene ambiguous. The germline V and J ends were trimmed by 7 bases and 1 base, with 10 bases remaining between them. This CDR3 comprises 14 residues. In germline, CDR1 is LNHDA, CDR2 SQIVND (reference sequence). CDR3 loop: CASKSYLNTGELFF. In DNA form, the CDR3 reads TGTGCCAGTAAGTCCTACCTGAACACCGGGGAGCTGTTTTTT.

The chain uses TRBV6-5 and TRBJ2-2; D possibly corresponds to TRBD1 (6 bases). The CDR3 sequence is 15 residues long. In germline, CDR1 is MNHEY, CDR2 SVGAGI. The V and J ends lost 7 bases and 2 bases respectively, with 14 bases between them. CDR3: CASTQWGPNTGELFF. The CDR3 DNA reads as TGTGCCAGCACCCAGTGGGGGCCAAACACCGGGGAGCTGTTTTTT.